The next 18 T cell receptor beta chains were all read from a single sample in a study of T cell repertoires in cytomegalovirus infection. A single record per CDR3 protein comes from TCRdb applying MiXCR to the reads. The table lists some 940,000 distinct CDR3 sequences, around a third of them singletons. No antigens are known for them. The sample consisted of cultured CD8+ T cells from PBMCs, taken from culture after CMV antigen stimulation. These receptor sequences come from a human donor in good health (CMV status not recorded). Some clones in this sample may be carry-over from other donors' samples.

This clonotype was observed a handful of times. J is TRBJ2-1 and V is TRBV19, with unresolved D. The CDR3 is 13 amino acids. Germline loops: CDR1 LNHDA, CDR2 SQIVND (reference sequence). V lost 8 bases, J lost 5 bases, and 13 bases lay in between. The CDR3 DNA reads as TGTGCCAGTCGTGCCCGGTCACACAATGAGCAGTTCTTC. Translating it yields CASRARSHNEQFF.

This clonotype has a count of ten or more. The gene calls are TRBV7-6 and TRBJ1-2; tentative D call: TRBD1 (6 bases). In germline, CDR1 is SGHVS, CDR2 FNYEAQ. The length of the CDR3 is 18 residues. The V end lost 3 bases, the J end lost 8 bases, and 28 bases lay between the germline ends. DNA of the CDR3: TGTGCCAGCAGCTTTCTCTTAGGGCCACAGGGTCGATCCGGAGGCTACACCTTC. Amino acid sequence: CASSFLLGPQGRSGGYTF.

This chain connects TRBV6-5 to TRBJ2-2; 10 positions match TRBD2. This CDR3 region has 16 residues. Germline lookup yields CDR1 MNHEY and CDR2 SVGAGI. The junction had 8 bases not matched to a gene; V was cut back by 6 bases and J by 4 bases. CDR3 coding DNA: TGTGCCAGCAGCGGACTGAGCGGGGGGGCCACCGGGGAGCTGTTTTTT. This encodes CASSGLSGGATGELFF.

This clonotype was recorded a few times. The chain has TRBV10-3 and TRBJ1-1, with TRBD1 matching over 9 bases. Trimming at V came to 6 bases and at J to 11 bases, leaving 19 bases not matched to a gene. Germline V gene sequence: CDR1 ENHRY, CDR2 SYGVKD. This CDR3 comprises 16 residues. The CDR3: CAIRGGQGLNFGRAFF. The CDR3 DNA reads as TGTGCCATCAGAGGCGGACAGGGGTTGAATTTCGGTCGTGCTTTCTTT.

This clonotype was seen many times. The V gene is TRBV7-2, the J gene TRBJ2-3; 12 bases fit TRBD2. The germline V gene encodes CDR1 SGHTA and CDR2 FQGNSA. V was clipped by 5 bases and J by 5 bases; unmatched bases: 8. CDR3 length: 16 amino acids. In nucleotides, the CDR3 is TGTGCCAGCAGCCCCCTAGCGGGGGGGCCGGTAGATACGCAGTATTTT. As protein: CASSPLAGGPVDTQYF.

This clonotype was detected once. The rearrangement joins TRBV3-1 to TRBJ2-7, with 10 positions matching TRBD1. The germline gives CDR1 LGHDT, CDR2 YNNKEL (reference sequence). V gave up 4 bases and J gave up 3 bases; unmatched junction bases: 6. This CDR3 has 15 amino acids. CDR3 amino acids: CASSPDRGSHYEQYV. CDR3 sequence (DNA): TGTGCCAGCAGCCCGGACAGGGGGTCCCACTACGAGCAGTACGTC.

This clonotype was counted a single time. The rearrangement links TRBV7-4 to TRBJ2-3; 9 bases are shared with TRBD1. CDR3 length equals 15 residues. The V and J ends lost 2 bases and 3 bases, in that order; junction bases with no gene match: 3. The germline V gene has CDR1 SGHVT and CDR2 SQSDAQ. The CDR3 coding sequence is TGTGCCAGCAGCTTAATCGGGACAGGGACAGATACGCAGTATTTT. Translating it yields CASSLIGTGTDTQYF.

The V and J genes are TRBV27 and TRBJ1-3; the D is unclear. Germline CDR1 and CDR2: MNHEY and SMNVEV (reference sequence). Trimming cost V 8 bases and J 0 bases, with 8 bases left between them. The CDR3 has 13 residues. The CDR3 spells CASGVGSGNTIYF. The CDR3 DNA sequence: TGTGCCAGCGGAGTCGGCTCTGGAAACACCATATATTTT.

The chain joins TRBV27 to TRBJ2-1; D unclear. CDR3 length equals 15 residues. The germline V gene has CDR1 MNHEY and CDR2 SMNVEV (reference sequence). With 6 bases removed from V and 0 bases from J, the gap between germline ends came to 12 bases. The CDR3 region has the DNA TGTGCCAGCAGCGCTGCATTGGGCTCCTACAATGAGCAGTTCTTC. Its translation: CASSAALGSYNEQFF.

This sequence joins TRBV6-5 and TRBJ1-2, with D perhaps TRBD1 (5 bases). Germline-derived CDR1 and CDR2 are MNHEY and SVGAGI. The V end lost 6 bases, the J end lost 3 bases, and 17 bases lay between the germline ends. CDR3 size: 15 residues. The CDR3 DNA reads TGTGCCAGCAGCCAAGGGCAGGGAGTAGACTATGGCTACACCTTC. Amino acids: CASSQGQGVDYGYTF.

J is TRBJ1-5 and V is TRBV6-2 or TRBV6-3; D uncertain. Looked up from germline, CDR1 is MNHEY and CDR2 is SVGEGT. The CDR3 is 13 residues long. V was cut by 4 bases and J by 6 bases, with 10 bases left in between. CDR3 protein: CASSSDGIQPQHF. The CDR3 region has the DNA TGTGCCAGCAGTTCTGACGGGATTCAGCCCCAGCATTTT.

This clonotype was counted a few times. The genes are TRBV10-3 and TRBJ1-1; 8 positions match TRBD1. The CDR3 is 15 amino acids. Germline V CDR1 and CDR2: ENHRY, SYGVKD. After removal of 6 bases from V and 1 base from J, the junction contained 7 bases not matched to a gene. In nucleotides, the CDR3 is TGTGCCATCAGGGACCCCGGGACAGGGAACACTGAAGCTTTCTTT. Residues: CAIRDPGTGNTEAFF.

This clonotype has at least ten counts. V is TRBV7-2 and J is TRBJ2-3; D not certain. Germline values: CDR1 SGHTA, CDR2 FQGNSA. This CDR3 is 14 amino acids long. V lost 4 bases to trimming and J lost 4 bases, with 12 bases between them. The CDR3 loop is CASSSGRRADTQYF. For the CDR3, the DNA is TGTGCCAGCAGCTCCGGGCGCCGGGCAGATACGCAGTATTTT.

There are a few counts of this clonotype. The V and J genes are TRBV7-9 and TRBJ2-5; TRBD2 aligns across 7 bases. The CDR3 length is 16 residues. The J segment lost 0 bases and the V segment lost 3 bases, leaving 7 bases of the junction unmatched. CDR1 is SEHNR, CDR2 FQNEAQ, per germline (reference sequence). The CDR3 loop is CASSLPWRGNQETQYF. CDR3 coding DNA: TGTGCCAGCAGCTTGCCCTGGCGGGGGAACCAAGAGACCCAGTACTTC.

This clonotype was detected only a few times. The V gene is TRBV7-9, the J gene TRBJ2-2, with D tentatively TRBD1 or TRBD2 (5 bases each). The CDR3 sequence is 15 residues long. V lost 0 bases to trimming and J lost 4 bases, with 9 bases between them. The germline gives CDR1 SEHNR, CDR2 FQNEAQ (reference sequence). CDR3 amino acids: CASSLAGTFTGELFF. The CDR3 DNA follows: TGTGCCAGCAGCTTAGCCGGGACCTTCACCGGGGAGCTGTTTTTT.

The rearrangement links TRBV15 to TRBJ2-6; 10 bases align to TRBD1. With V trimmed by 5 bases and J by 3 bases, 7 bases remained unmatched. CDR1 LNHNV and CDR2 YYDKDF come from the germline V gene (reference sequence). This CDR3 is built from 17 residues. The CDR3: CATSGRQGAGGANVLTF. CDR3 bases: TGTGCCACCAGCGGGCGACAGGGGGCCGGTGGGGCCAACGTCCTGACTTTC.

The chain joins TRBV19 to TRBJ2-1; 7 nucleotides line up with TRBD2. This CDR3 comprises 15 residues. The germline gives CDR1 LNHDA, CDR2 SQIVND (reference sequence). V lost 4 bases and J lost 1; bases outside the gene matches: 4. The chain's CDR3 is CASSTLAWSYNEQFF. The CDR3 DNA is TGTGCCAGTAGTACACTAGCGTGGTCCTACAATGAGCAGTTCTTC.

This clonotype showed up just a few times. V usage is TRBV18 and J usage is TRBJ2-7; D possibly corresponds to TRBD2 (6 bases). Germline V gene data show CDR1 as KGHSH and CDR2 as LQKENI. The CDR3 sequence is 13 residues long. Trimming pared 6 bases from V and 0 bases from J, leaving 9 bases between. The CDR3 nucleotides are TGTGCCAGCTCGCCGGACTACTCCTACGAGCAGTACGTC. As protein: CASSPDYSYEQYV.